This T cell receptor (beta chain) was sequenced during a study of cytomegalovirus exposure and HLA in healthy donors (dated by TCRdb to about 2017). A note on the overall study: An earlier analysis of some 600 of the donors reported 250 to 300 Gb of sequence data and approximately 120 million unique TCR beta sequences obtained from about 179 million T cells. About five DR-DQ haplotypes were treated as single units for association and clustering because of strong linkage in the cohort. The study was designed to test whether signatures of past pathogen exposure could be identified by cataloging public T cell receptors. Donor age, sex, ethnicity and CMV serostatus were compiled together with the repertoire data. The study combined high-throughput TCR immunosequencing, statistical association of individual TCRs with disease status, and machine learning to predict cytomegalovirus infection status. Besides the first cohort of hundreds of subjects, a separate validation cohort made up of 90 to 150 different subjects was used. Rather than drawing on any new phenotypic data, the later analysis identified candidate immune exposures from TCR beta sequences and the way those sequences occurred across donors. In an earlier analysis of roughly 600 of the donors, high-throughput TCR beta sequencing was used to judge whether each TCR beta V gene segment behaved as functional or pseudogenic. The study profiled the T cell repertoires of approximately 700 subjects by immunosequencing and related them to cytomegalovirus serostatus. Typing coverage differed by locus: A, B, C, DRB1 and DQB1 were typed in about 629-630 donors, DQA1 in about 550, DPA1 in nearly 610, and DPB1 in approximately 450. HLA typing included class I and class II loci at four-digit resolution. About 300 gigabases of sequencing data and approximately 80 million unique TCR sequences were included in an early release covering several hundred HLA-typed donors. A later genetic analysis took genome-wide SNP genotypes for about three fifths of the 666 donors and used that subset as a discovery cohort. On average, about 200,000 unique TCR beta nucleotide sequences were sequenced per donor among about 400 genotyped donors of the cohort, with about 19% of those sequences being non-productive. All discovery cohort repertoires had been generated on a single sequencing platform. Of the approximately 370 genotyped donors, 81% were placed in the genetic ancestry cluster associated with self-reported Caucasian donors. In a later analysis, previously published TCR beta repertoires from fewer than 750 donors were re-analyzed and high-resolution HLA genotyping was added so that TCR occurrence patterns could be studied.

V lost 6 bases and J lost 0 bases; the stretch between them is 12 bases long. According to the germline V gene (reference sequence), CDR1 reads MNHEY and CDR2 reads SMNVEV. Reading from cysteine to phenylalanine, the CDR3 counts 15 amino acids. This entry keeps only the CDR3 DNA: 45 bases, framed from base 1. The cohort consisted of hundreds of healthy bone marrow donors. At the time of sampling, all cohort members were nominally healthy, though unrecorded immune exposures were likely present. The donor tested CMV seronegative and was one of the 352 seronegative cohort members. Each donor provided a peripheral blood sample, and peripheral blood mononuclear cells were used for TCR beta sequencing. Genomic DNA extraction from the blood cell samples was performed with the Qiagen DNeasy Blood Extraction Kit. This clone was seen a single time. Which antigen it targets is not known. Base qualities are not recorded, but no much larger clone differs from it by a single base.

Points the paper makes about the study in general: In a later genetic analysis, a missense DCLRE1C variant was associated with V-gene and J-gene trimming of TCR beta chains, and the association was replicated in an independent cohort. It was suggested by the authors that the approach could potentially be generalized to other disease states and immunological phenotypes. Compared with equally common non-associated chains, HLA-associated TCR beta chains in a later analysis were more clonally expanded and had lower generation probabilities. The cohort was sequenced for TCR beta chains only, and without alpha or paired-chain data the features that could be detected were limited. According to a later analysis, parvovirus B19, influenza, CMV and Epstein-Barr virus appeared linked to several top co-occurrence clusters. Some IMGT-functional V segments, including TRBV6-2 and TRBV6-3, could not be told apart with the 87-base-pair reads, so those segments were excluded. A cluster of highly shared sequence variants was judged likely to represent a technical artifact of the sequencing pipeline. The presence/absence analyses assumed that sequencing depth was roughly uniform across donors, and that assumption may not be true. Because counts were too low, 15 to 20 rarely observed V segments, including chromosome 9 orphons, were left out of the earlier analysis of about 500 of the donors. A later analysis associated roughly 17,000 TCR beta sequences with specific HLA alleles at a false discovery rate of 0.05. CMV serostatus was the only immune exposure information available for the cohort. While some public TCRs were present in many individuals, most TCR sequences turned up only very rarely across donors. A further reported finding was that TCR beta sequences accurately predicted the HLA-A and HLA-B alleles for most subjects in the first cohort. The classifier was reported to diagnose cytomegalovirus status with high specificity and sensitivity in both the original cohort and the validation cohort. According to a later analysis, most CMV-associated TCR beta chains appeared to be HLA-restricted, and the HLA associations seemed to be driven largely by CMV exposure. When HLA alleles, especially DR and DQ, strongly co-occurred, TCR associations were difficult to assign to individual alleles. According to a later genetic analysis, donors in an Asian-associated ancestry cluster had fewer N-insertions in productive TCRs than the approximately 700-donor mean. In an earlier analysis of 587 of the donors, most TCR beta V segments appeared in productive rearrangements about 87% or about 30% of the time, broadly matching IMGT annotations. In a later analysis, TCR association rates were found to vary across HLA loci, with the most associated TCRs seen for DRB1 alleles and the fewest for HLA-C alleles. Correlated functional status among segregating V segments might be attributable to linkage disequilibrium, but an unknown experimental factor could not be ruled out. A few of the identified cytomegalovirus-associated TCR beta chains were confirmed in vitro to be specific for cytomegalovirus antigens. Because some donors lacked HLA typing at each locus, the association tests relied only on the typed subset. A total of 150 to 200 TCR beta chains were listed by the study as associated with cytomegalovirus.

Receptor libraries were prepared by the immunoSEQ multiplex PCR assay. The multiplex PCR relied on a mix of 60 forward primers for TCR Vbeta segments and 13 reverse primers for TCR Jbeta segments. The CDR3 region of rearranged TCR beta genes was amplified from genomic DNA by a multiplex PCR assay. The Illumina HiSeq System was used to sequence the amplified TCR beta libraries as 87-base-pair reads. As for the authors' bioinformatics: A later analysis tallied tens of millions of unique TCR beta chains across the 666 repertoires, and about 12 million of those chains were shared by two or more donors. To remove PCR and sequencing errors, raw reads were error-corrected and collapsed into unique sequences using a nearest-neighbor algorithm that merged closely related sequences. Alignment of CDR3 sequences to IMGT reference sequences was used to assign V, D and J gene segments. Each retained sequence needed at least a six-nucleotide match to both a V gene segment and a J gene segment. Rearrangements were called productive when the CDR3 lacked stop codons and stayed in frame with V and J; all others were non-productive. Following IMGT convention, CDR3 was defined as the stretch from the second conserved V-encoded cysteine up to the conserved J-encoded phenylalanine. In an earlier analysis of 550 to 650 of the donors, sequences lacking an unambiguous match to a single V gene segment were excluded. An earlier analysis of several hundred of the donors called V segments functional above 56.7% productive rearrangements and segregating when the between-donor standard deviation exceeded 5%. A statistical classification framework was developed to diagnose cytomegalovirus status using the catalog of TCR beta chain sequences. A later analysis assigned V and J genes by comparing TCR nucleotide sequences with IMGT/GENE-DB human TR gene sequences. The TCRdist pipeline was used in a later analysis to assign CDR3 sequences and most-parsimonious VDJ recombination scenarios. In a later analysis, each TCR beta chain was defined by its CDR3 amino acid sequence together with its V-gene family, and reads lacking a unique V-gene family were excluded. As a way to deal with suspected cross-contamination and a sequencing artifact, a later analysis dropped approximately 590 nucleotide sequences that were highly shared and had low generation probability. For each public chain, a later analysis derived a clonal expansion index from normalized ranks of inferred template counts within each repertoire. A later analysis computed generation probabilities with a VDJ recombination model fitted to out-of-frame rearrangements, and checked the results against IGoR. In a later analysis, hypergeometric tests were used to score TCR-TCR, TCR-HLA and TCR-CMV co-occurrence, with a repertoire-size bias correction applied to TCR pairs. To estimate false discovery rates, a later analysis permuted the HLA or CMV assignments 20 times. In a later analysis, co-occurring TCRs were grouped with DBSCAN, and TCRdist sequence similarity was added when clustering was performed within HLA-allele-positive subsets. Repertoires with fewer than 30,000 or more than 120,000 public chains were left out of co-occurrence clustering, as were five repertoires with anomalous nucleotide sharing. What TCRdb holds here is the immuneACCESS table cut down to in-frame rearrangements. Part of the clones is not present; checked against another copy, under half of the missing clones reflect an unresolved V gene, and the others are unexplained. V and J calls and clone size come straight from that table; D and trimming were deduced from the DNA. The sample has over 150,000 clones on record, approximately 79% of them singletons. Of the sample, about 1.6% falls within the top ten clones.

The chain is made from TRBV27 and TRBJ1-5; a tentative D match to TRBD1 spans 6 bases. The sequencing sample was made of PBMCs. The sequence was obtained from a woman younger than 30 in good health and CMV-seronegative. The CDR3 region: CASSYNRDSNQPQHF. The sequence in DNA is TGTGCCAGCAGCTACAACAGGGATAGCAATCAGCCCCAGCATTTT.